One and the same sample provided the 24 T cell receptor beta chains below, sequenced in a study of monozygotic twins with inflammatory bowel disease (dated by TCRdb to about 2019). The receptor library was made with 5' RACE. Sequencing took place on an Illumina HiSeq 2500. Based on TCRdb reprocessing of the reads, there is one entry per CDR3 protein sequence, and DNA is missing. Per the sample table, the count is approximately 400,000 distinct CDR3 sequences. The top ten hold 2.6% of the sample. Sequenced sample: blood. Every receptor here comes from a human donor with ulcerative colitis or Crohn's disease, or a healthy co-twin of an affected twin (not recorded which).

This chain uses TRBV15 with TRBJ2-7. The CDR3 is made up of 14 amino acids. The V gene's germline CDR1 is LNHNV and CDR2 YYDKDF (reference sequence). The CDR3 loop is CATSPRTGSYEQYF.

The V call is TRBV11-2, the J call TRBJ1-4; the TCRdb D gene call, TRBD1, has no DNA to confirm it. The CDR3 loop spans 18 amino acids. Germline assignment: CDR1 SGHAT and CDR2 FQNNGV. The chain's CDR3 is CASSLGQGAFLTNEKLFF.

This sequence joins TRBV3-1 and TRBJ2-3; the D call from TCRdb, TRBD1, cannot be confirmed without DNA. Germline lookup yields CDR1 LGHDT and CDR2 YNNKEL (reference sequence). CDR3 size: 14 residues. This chain's CDR3 is CASSHGTSTDTQYF.

The V call is TRBV27, the J call TRBJ2-2. Germline V gene sequence: CDR1 MNHEY, CDR2 SMNVEV (reference sequence). This CDR3 has 14 residues. CDR3 protein: CASSLDLYTGELFF.

The genes are TRBV5-1 and TRBJ2-7. The germline V gene encodes CDR1 SGHRS and CDR2 YFSETQ. The CDR3 sequence is 11 residues long. The CDR3 spells CASRFEHEQYF. Full variable domain (missing parts from reference TRBV5-1 and TRBJ2-7): KAGVTQTPRYLIKTRGQQVTLSCSPISGHRSVSWYQQTPGQGLQFLFEYFSETQRNKGNFPGRFSGRQFSNSRSEMNVSTLELGDSALYLCASRFEHEQYFGPGTRLTVT.

J is TRBJ2-5 and V is TRBV27. CDR3 length equals 14 residues. The V gene's germline CDR1 is MNHEY and CDR2 SMNVEV (reference sequence). CDR3 loop: CASSILGGQETQYF.

V and J are TRBV7-6 and TRBJ1-4; with no DNA, the TCRdb D assignment of TRBD1 cannot be verified. The CDR3 consists of 15 residues. Germline CDR1 is SGHVS and CDR2 is FNYEAQ. The CDR3 protein is CASSLARGLGEKLFF.

The CDR3 sequence is CASDPPSPEYSPLHF. The chain has TRBV2 and TRBJ1-6. The V gene's germline CDR1 is SNHLY and CDR2 FYNNEI. This CDR3 comprises 15 residues.

The V and J genes are TRBV20-1 and TRBJ2-7; the D call from TCRdb, TRBD1, cannot be confirmed without DNA. The length of the CDR3 is 13 residues. CDR1 is DFQATT, CDR2 SNEGSKA, per germline (reference sequence). This CDR3 reads CSARVVRSYEQYF.

The chain has TRBV20-1 and TRBJ2-7; TCRdb's D call of TRBD2 is untestable without DNA. This CDR3 comprises 15 residues. Per the germline V gene, CDR1 is DFQATT and CDR2 is SNEGSKA (reference sequence). This chain's CDR3 is CSAPGLAGLRYEQYF.

The rearrangement links TRBV11-2 to TRBJ2-2; TCRdb indicates TRBD1, and absent DNA this call remains unverified. This CDR3 comprises 16 residues. Germline-derived CDR1 and CDR2 are SGHAT and FQNNGV. CDR3 residues: CASSSQTGIGTGELFF.

This chain joins TRBV4-1 and TRBJ2-7; TCRdb's D call of TRBD1 is untestable without DNA. Germline V CDR1 and CDR2: MGHRA, YSYEKL. This CDR3 has 15 residues. This chain's CDR3 is CASSQEDRGPYEQYF.

The chain joins TRBV20-1 to TRBJ1-2; TCRdb designates TRBD1, a call that cannot be tested without DNA. The germline V gene has CDR1 DFQATT and CDR2 SNEGSKA (reference sequence). The CDR3 consists of 13 residues. CDR3 residues: CSARKGAGYGYTF.

CDR3 amino acids: CASTDRSNYGYTF. V usage is TRBV6-2 or TRBV6-3 and J usage is TRBJ1-2; no DNA is available, so the TRBD1 call from TCRdb remains unchecked. This CDR3 contains 13 residues. Germline V gives CDR1 MNHEY, CDR2 SVGEGT.

The V gene is TRBV6-2 or TRBV6-3, the J gene TRBJ1-1. Germline assignment: CDR1 MNHEY and CDR2 SVGEGT. The CDR3 consists of 14 residues. The CDR3 reads CASSYRLPSPEAFF.

The chain combines TRBV6-1 with TRBJ1-1. CDR3 length: 14 amino acids. Germline V gene lookup returns CDR1 MNHNS and CDR2 SASEGT. The CDR3 here is CASTEDMSNTEAFF.

The chain has TRBV20-1 and TRBJ1-5; there is no DNA to check the TCRdb D call of TRBD1. The CDR3 totals 13 residues. The V gene's germline CDR1 is DFQATT and CDR2 SNEGSKA (reference sequence). The CDR3 is CSAPVQGHQPQHF.

This chain's CDR3 is CASSQVLHQSSYNEQFF. The V gene is TRBV4-3, the J gene TRBJ2-1. Germline V CDR1 and CDR2: LGHNA, YSLEER. The CDR3 extends over 17 amino acids.

CDR3: CASSWDNNYGYTF. The chain joins TRBV7-2 to TRBJ1-2; absent DNA, TCRdb's TRBD1 call cannot be checked. From germline, CDR1 is SGHTA and CDR2 FQGNSA. CDR3 length: 13 amino acids.

This sequence joins TRBV5-1 and TRBJ2-3; TCRdb calls TRBD2, which cannot be checked without DNA. The CDR3 spans 16 residues. Germline CDR1 and CDR2: SGHRS and YFSETQ. CDR3 region: CASSLVVGGTTDTQYF.

This sequence joins TRBV11-1 and TRBJ2-7; the D call of TRBD1 rests on TCRdb alone, since no DNA is present to check it. The CDR3 is made up of 18 amino acids. Germline assignment: CDR1 SGHAT and CDR2 FQDESV (reference sequence). The CDR3 reads CASSRFHVTGVTSYEQYF.

The chain carries TRBV4-3 and TRBJ2-1; the D call of TRBD1 rests on TCRdb alone, since no DNA is present to check it. CDR1 and CDR2 (germline): LGHNA, YSLEER. The CDR3 runs to 14 residues. The CDR3 is CASSPMTAYNEQFF.

The chain joins TRBV7-2 to TRBJ2-5; TCRdb selects TRBD1, and the lack of DNA leaves this call unchecked. The CDR3 length is 14 residues. Germline V gives CDR1 SGHTA, CDR2 FQGNSA. The CDR3: CASRPGTGQETQYF.

The chain has TRBV7-9 and TRBJ2-7; the TCRdb call, TRBD1, lacks DNA for checking. The CDR3 has 13 residues. Germline CDR1 and CDR2: SEHNR and FQNEAQ (reference sequence). The CDR3 protein is CASRTGATYEQYF.